This T cell receptor beta chain is from a study of blood T cells in healthy people across ages. The study's findings and limits: Across the age range, TCR beta diversity per million T cells fell in a roughly linear way.

Germline V lookup: CDR1 SGHRS, CDR2 YFSETQ. The CDR3 is made up of 15 amino acids. As regards this clonotype: Antigen unknown.

Together with a sample-barcoded 5' primer, a J-beta primer mix was included in a second PCR lasting 7 to 11 cycles. Each CDR3 protein is one row after TCRdb ran MiXCR on the 5' RACE reads. The sample lists fewer than 2 million distinct CDR3 sequences; roughly two fifths were seen once. Sequencing used blood. The V call is TRBV5-1, the J call TRBJ2-5, with TRBD1 identical over 11 bases. The tail of the sequence fits TRBJ2-7 better, so the J call may be wrong. The receptor was derived from a human donor in good health. CDR3 amino acids: CASSLRDRGYVEQYF. Here the CDR3 DNA reads TGCGCCAGCAGCTTGAGGGACAGGGGGTATGTCGAGCAGTACTTC.